This T cell receptor beta chain was profiled in a study of cytomegalovirus exposure and HLA in healthy donors. Study-wide context: Of the donors genotyped, several hundred in all, about 82% fell in the Caucasian-associated ancestry cluster.

A multiplex PCR was run with 60 Vbeta primers and 13 Jbeta primers. The data were produced by immunoSEQ multiplex PCR, yet TCRdb's version contains in-frame clones alone and is incomplete. The table shows 110,000 to 150,000 clones, with about 72% occurring only once. As regards this clone: The antigen is unknown.

Points from the study as a whole: In a later analysis, several top co-occurrence clusters appeared linked to parvovirus B19, influenza, CMV and Epstein-Barr virus. It was confirmed in vitro that three of the CMV-associated chains were specific for CMV antigens.

Healthy bone marrow donors made up the donors. This CDR3 is 21 amino acids long. The ends lost 2 bases at V and 1 base at J; junction bases unmatched: 14. The V gene's germline CDR1 is KGHSH and CDR2 LQKENI. This sequence originates from a man aged 35-49 years in good health and CMV-seronegative. Sequenced material: PBMCs. J is TRBJ2-1 and V is TRBV18; TRBD2 matches 13 bases. The CDR3 DNA follows: TGTGCCAGCTCACCAAGGATTCCAGGGACTAGCGGGATGCAATCCTACAATGAGCAGTTCTTC. Translation: CASSPRIPGTSGMQSYNEQFF.